Listed here are 21 T cell receptor beta chains from one sample, sequenced in a study of technical replicates of blood from a few donors. The table came from immunoSEQ multiplex PCR; TCRdb's copy has only in-frame clones and leaves some out. The data show 70,000 to 95,000 clones, approximately 94% seen once. The sequencing sample was made of T cells isolated from PBMCs. The origin of the receptors is a human donor in good health.

The chain joins TRBV19 to TRBJ2-7; tentative D call: TRBD1 (5 bases). The CDR3 is 16 amino acids. Trimming stripped 3 bases from V and 0 bases from J, with 15 bases between. Germline CDR1 and CDR2: LNHDA and SQIVND (reference sequence). This CDR3 is CASSMIWGLSSYEQYF. CDR3 in DNA: TGTGCCAGTAGTATGATCTGGGGCCTCAGCTCCTACGAGCAGTACTTC. Full variable domain (missing parts from reference TRBV19 and TRBJ2-7): DGGITQSPKYLFRKEGQNVTLSCEQNLNHDAMYWYRQDPGQGLRLIYYSQIVNDFQKGDIAEGYSVSREKKESFPLTVTSAQKNPTAFYLCASSMIWGLSSYEQYFGPGTRLTVT.

V usage is TRBV6-5 and J usage is TRBJ2-5; D gene uncertain. The length of the CDR3 is 13 residues. With 5 bases removed from V and 5 bases from J, the gap between germline ends came to 12 bases. Germline CDR1 reads MNHEY; CDR2 reads SVGAGI. The CDR3 region is CASSGQMRETQYF. In DNA, the CDR3 is TGTGCCAGCAGTGGCCAAATGAGGGAGACCCAGTACTTC.

V is TRBV15 and J is TRBJ1-4; D gene unclear. Germline assignment: CDR1 LNHNV and CDR2 YYDKDF (reference sequence). CDR3 length: 14 amino acids. Between the trimmed V and J ends, which lost 8 bases and 3 bases, there was a span of 13 bases. CDR3 coding DNA: TGTGCCACCGAGTCGAGACAATCTAATGAAAAACTGTTTTTT. Its protein is CATESRQSNEKLFF.

The rearrangement links TRBV27 to TRBJ2-1, with a tentative D call TRBD2 (6 bases). V gave up 8 bases and J gave up 7 bases, with 18 bases separating them. Germline CDR1 MNHEY, CDR2 SMNVEV (reference sequence). The CDR3 runs 14 residues. CDR3 in amino acids: CASRLGRAANEQFF. The CDR3 bases are TGTGCCAGCCGACTAGGGCGGGCAGCAAATGAGCAGTTCTTC.

The gene calls are TRBV28 and TRBJ2-7, with D perhaps matching TRBD1 (5 bases). The CDR3 covers 14 residues. Looked up from germline, CDR1 is MDHEN and CDR2 is SYDVKM. V was trimmed by 6 bases and J by 1 base, leaving 13 bases between them. CDR3 in DNA: TGTGCCAGCAGGGGGCGGTTCGTGTCCTACGAGCAGTACTTC. Encoded protein: CASRGRFVSYEQYF.

The V gene is TRBV6-4, the J gene TRBJ1-2, with a weak D call TRBD1 (5 bases). CDR3 length: 14 amino acids. The V and J ends lost 3 bases and 6 bases respectively, with 14 bases between them. Germline-derived CDR1 and CDR2 are MRHNA and SNTAGT. Written as DNA, the CDR3 is TGTGCCAGCAGTGAAAGCAGGGAAGGCGATGGCTACACCTTC. This codes for CASSESREGDGYTF.

The chain links TRBV6-5 to TRBJ2-3, with D unresolved. The CDR3 sequence is 14 residues long. CDR1 is MNHEY and CDR2 is SVGAGI in the germline V gene. V gave up 6 bases and J gave up 4 bases, with 14 bases separating them. The CDR3 loop is CASSSTPPPDTQYF. CDR3 in DNA: TGTGCCAGCAGCAGTACCCCTCCACCAGATACGCAGTATTTT.

The chain has TRBV7-8 and TRBJ2-5, with 7 positions matching TRBD1. The CDR3 covers 12 residues. Per the germline V gene, CDR1 is SGHVS and CDR2 is FQNEAQ. V dropped 6 bases and J dropped 5; count of bases not matched to a gene: 3. The CDR3 DNA follows: TGTGCCAGCAGGGAACAGGGGGAGACCCAGTACTTC. Protein sequence: CASREQGETQYF.

The chain's CDR3 is CAIRQDSYEQYF. CDR3 nucleotides: TGTGCCATCCGGCAGGATTCCTACGAGCAGTACTTC. V gene TRBV10-3 combines with J gene TRBJ2-7; D is unresolved. Trimming took 8 bases from V and 1 from J, leaving 9 bases between them. The germline gives CDR1 ENHRY, CDR2 SYGVKD. The CDR3 has 12 amino acids.

The V and J genes are TRBV18 and TRBJ2-5; D is possibly TRBD2 (6 bases). The V end was cut by 0 bases, the J end by 3 bases, with 11 bases between. Germline V gives CDR1 KGHSH, CDR2 LQKENI. This CDR3 has 15 residues. The CDR3 nucleotides read TGTGCCAGCTCACCACCTGTACGACTAGAAGAGACCCAGTACTTC. Encoded protein: CASSPPVRLEETQYF. Using reference TRBV18 and TRBJ2-5 for the parts outside the CDR3, the full variable domain is NAGVMQNPRHLVRRRGQEARLRCSPMKGHSHVYWYRQLPEEGLKFMVYLQKENIIDESGMPKERFSAEFPKEGPSILRIQQVVRGDSAAYFCASSPPVRLEETQYFGPGTRLLVL.

The J gene is TRBJ1-2, the V gene TRBV7-2; 9 nucleotides align to TRBD1. Looked up from germline, CDR1 is SGHTA and CDR2 is FQGNSA. J was trimmed by 5 bases and V by 5 bases; bases with no gene match: 6. The CDR3 spans 14 residues. The CDR3 region has the DNA TGTGCCAGCAGCCCCACAGGGGGCTGGTATGGCTACACCTTC. This codes for CASSPTGGWYGYTF.

The V call is TRBV27, the J call TRBJ2-6; TRBD2 matches at 13 bases. V lost 6 bases, J lost 8 bases, and 10 bases stayed unmatched. CDR3 length: 17 amino acids. Germline lookup yields CDR1 MNHEY and CDR2 SMNVEV (reference sequence). The CDR3 bases are TGTGCCAGCAGCCCGGGACTAGCGGGATTCAGTACCAACGTCCTGACTTTC. It encodes CASSPGLAGFSTNVLTF.

The chain combines TRBV4-1 with TRBJ1-5; 8 positions match TRBD1. Germline loops: CDR1 MGHRA, CDR2 YSYEKL. The CDR3 runs to 15 residues. V lost 6 bases, J lost 6 bases, and 10 bases stayed unmatched. CDR3 nucleotide sequence: TGCGCCAGCAGTCTGACAGGGGATTATAGTCAGCCCCAGCATTTT. Translation: CASSLTGDYSQPQHF.

The V and J genes are TRBV5-5 and TRBJ2-1; 8 bases align to TRBD2. The CDR3 loop spans 17 amino acids. Germline values: CDR1 SGHKS, CDR2 YYEKEE (reference sequence). With 1 base clipped from V and 8 bases from J, the junction kept 14 bases outside the gene matches. Here the CDR3 reads CASSLIWHGGGTYEQFF. CDR3 nucleotide sequence: TGTGCCAGCAGCTTGATCTGGCACGGCGGGGGGACTTATGAGCAGTTCTTC.

The V and J genes are TRBV6-1 and TRBJ2-1; D is perhaps TRBD1 (6 bases). The germline V gene has CDR1 MNHNS and CDR2 SASEGT. CDR3 length: 13 residues. Trimming took 4 bases from V and 6 from J, leaving 10 bases between them. CDR3: CASSGTAFNEQFF. CDR3 coding DNA: TGTGCCAGCAGTGGGACAGCCTTCAATGAGCAGTTCTTC.

This chain connects TRBV19 to TRBJ2-7; tentatively, D is TRBD1 (6 bases). Germline V lookup: CDR1 LNHDA, CDR2 SQIVND (reference sequence). The CDR3 has 14 residues. Trimming pared 8 bases from V and 1 base from J, leaving 15 bases between. CDR3 amino acids: CASGGEQGSYEQYF. The CDR3 DNA follows: TGTGCCAGTGGGGGAGAACAGGGTTCCTACGAGCAGTACTTC. The full variable domain, with the rest looked up from reference TRBV19 and TRBJ2-7, is DGGITQSPKYLFRKEGQNVTLSCEQNLNHDAMYWYRQDPGQGLRLIYYSQIVNDFQKGDIAEGYSVSREKKESFPLTVTSAQKNPTAFYLCASGGEQGSYEQYFGPGTRLTVT.

V is TRBV11-2 and J is TRBJ1-5; possible D gene TRBD1, 5 bases. The CDR3 consists of 16 residues. Germline V CDR1 and CDR2: SGHAT, FQNNGV. Deletions cut 1 base from V and 0 bases from J, with 10 bases between. The CDR3 DNA follows: TGTGCCAGCAGCTTAGCAGGGTACGATAGCAATCAGCCCCAGCATTTT. Translation: CASSLAGYDSNQPQHF.

This clone has a single count. This sequence joins TRBV18 and TRBJ1-2, with D possibly being TRBD1 (5 bases). Germline V gives CDR1 KGHSH, CDR2 LQKENI. Trimming cost V 3 bases and J 2 bases, with 10 bases left between them. This CDR3 is 14 amino acids long. CDR3 coding DNA: TGTGCCAGCTCACCGGCGACAGACAACTATGGCTACACCTTC. Translation gives CASSPATDNYGYTF.

The chain employs TRBV5-1 and TRBJ2-1, with unresolved D. The germline CDR1 and CDR2 sequences are SGHRS and YFSETQ. V was cut by 4 bases and J by 10 bases, with 12 bases left in between. The CDR3 length is 12 residues. The chain's CDR3 is CASSATLPEQFF. DNA of the CDR3: TGCGCCAGCAGCGCGACACTGCCGGAGCAGTTCTTC.

This sequence joins TRBV11-3 and TRBJ2-3, with D hard to call. V was pared by 6 bases and J by 2 bases, with 3 bases between. The CDR3 has 11 amino acids. Germline V lookup: CDR1 SGHNT, CDR2 YENEEA. The DNA of the CDR3 is TGTGCCAGCAGATACACAGATACGCAGTATTTT. Translating it yields CASRYTDTQYF.

The rearrangement uses TRBV4-2 and TRBJ1-3; D remains ambiguous. V lost 4 bases and J lost 0, with 10 bases in between. The CDR3 spans 15 residues. From germline, CDR1 is LGHNA and CDR2 YNFKEQ. The CDR3 DNA follows: TGTGCCAGCAGCCTAGACTACTACTCTGGAAACACCATATATTTT. Protein sequence: CASSLDYYSGNTIYF.